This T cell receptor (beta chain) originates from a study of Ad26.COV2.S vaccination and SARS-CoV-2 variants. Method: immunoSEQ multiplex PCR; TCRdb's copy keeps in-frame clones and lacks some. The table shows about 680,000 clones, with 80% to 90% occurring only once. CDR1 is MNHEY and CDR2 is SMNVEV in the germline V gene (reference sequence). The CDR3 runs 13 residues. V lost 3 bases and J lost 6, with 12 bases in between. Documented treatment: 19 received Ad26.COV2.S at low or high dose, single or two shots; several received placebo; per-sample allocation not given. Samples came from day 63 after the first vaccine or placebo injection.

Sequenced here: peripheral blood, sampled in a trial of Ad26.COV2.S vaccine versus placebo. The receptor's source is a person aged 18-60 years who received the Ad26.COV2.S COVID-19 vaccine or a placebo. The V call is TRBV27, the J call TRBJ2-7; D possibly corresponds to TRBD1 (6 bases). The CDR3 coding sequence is TGTGCCAGCAGTTTCGCAGGGGTACCCGAGCAGTACTTC. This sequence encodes CASSFAGVPEQYF.